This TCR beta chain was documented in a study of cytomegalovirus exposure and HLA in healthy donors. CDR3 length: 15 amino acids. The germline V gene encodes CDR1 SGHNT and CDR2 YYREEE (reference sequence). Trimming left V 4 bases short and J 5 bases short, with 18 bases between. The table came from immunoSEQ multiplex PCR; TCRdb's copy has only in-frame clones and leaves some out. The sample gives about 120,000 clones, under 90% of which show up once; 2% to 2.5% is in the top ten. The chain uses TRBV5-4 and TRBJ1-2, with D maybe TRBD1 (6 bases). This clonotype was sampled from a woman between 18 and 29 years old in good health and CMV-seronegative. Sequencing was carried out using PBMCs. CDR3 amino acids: CASSRTGTTQYGYTF. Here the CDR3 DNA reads TGTGCCAGCAGCCGAACCGGGACAACCCAATATGGCTACACCTTC.